What follows describes a single TCR beta chain. Its antigen remains unknown. Assay used: immunoSEQ multiplex PCR; TCRdb lists only in-frame clones, some missing. This repertoire shows about 40,000 clones, approximately 90% found once; its top ten account for 1% to 1.5%. The source of the sample is a study of T cells in narcolepsy. About the research overall: Donors had narcolepsy type 1 or type 2, or were healthy controls.

Notes on the study in general: Some memory CD4+ repertoires had no autoreactive clone sequences. Autoreactive clonotypes reportedly recurred in blood of same and different patients, not controls. Same-patient CSF and blood CD4+ T cell clonotypes included HCRT-specific and TRIB2-specific autoreactive ones.

The specimen sequenced was CD45RA- memory CD4+ T cells from PBMCs. The TCR comes from a human donor with narcolepsy.

The CDR3 protein is CASSGGADQETQYF. The DNA of the CDR3 is TGCGCCAGCAGCGGGGGGGCAGACCAAGAGACCCAGTACTTC. The rearrangement links TRBV5-1 to TRBJ2-5, with D perhaps matching TRBD2 (7 bases). With 4 bases removed from V and 0 bases from J, the gap between germline ends came to 10 bases. Germline loops: CDR1 SGHRS, CDR2 YFSETQ. The CDR3 has 14 residues.